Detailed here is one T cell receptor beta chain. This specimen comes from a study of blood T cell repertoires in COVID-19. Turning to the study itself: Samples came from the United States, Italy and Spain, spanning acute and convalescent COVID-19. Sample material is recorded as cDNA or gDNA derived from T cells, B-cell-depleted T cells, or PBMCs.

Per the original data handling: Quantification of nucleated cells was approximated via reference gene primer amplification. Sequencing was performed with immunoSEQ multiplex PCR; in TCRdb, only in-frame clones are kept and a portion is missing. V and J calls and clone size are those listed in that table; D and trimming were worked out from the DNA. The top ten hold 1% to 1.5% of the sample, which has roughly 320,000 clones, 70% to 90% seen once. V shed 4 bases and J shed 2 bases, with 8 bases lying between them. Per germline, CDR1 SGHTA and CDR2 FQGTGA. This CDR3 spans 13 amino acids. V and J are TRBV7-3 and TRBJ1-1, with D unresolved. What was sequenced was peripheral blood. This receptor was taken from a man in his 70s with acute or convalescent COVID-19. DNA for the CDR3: TGTGCCAGCAGCTACGGGTCTAACACTGAAGCTTTCTTT. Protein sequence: CASSYGSNTEAFF.